The clone carrying this T cell receptor (beta chain) was seen a few times. Its antigen is not known. With 8 bases clipped from V and 0 bases from J, the junction kept 11 bases outside the gene matches. CDR3 length: 15 residues. Germline V gene data show CDR1 as SGHDT and CDR2 as YYEEEE. The data stem from a study of T cell clones after liver transplantation. Overall study: Three of the eight recipients were HCV-positive; the rest had non-autoimmune, non-viral transplant indications. Study-level findings and limits: Low donor cell numbers restricted donor-reactive repertoire measurement in a couple of subjects.

Generated by immunoSEQ multiplex PCR, the TCRdb table keeps only in-frame clones and is missing some. Seen here are 53,000 or so clones, less than 85% observed once, and the top ten hold about 8.5%. This chain links TRBV5-6 with TRBJ2-7, with TRBD1 matching 7 bases. The receptor was isolated from a human donor who received a liver transplant. Sample: CD4+ T cells from blood, taken before liver transplant. CDR3 loop: CASAPSDRASYEQYF. The CDR3 region has the DNA TGTGCCAGTGCGCCTTCCGACAGGGCCTCCTACGAGCAGTACTTC.